The 10 T cell receptor beta chains listed next were all sequenced from one sample in a study of sequential checkpoint blockade in melanoma. Treatment specified: randomized to nivolumab then ipilimumab (arm A) or the reverse (arm B). TCRdb's table, derived via immunoSEQ multiplex PCR, lists solely in-frame clones and lacks some. The data contain roughly 17,000 clones, around two thirds of them singletons. The source material was CD8+ T cells sorted from blood (inferred from file names), sampled from a patient given nivolumab and ipilimumab in sequence. These receptors were collected from a human donor with melanoma.

The chain has TRBV4-2 and TRBJ2-7, with D perhaps matching TRBD2 (6 bases). The CDR3 is 16 residues long. CDR1 is LGHNA, CDR2 YNFKEQ, per germline. Trimming left V 1 base short and J 2 bases short, with 15 bases between. This CDR3 is CASSQVSAGPTYEQYF. For the CDR3, the DNA is TGTGCCAGCAGCCAAGTCAGTGCGGGACCTACCTACGAGCAGTACTTC.

This clone was seen a handful of times. J is TRBJ2-2 and V is TRBV28; TRBD2 matches 7 bases. The CDR3 length is 18 residues. The germline CDR1 and CDR2 sequences are MDHEN and SYDVKM. V lost 8 bases to trimming and J lost 2 bases; unmatched junction nucleotides: 17. The CDR3 DNA follows: TGTGCCAGCCTCAGTCCGCGGGGCGGGAGCTTAAACACCGGGGAGCTGTTTTTT. Translation gives CASLSPRGGSLNTGELFF.

This clone was seen a handful of times. CDR3 DNA: TGCGCCAGCAGCCCCAGGGGGCGGGACACTGAAGCTTTCTTT. Its translation: CASSPRGRDTEAFF. The chain is built from TRBV4-1 and TRBJ1-1; 8 positions match TRBD1. The CDR3 has 14 amino acids. With V trimmed by 4 bases and J by 3 bases, 4 bases remained unmatched. Per germline, CDR1 MGHRA and CDR2 YSYEKL.

This clone was recorded a few times. The chain uses TRBV6-1 and TRBJ1-5; 8 bases align to TRBD1. The CDR3 has 14 residues. The trim removed 6 bases at V and 4 bases at J, leaving 5 bases unmatched. Germline assignment: CDR1 MNHNS and CDR2 SASEGT. In DNA form, the CDR3 reads TGTGCCAGCAGGAGGACAGGGCGTAATCAGCCCCAGCATTTT. The encoded protein is CASRRTGRNQPQHF.

The chain is built from TRBV28 and TRBJ2-4, with 8 bases that match TRBD2. This CDR3 region has 18 residues. Trimming cost V 2 bases and J 0 bases; bases outside gene matches: 9. Germline-derived CDR1 and CDR2 are MDHEN and SYDVKM. The DNA of the CDR3 is TGTGCCAGCAGTTTAGTCATCGGGAGGGCTCTAGCCAAAAACATTCAGTACTTC. Protein: CASSLVIGRALAKNIQYF.

This rearrangement joins TRBV2 to TRBJ2-5, with a weak D call TRBD2 (5 bases). V lost 1 base and J lost 4, with 13 bases in between. Germline-derived CDR1 and CDR2 are SNHLY and FYNNEI. The length of the CDR3 is 15 residues. CDR3: CASSEVWVSGETQYF. The DNA for the CDR3 is TGTGCCAGCAGTGAAGTTTGGGTGAGCGGAGAGACCCAGTACTTC.

This clone was seen a few times. The chain employs TRBV7-2 and TRBJ2-7, with 9 bases aligning to TRBD2. The germline CDR1 and CDR2 sequences are SGHTA and FQGNSA. Trimming removed 2 bases from V and 2 bases from J; junction bases left unmatched: 13. The CDR3 has 18 amino acids. The CDR3 here is CASSLPTSSASGAYEQYF. DNA for the CDR3: TGTGCCAGCAGCTTACCCACCTCGTCGGCTAGCGGGGCCTACGAGCAGTACTTC.

The J gene is TRBJ2-7, the V gene TRBV29-1; TRBD2 matches 7 bases. The CDR3 is 14 amino acids. The germline V gene has CDR1 SQVTM and CDR2 ANQGSEA. Trimming removed 4 bases from V and 7 bases from J; junction bases left unmatched: 13. The CDR3 DNA is TGCAGCGTTGGGGAGGGCTACTACCGGGAAGAGCAGTACTTC. The encoded protein is CSVGEGYYREEQYF.

V usage is TRBV4-1 and J usage is TRBJ2-7; 7 bases match TRBD1. The CDR3 spans 14 residues. V dropped 4 bases and J dropped 1; count of bases not matched to a gene: 4. Germline V CDR1 and CDR2: MGHRA, YSYEKL. Written as DNA, the CDR3 is TGCGCCAGCAGCCCCGGGACAGAGTCCTACGAGCAGTACTTC. Translation gives CASSPGTESYEQYF.

The chain carries TRBV5-1 and TRBJ1-3; TRBD1 is a possible D gene (5 bases). Trimming cost V 4 bases and J 8 bases, with 10 bases left between them. CDR1 and CDR2 from the germline V gene are SGHRS and YFSETQ. This CDR3 has 12 residues. The CDR3 sequence: CASSRTGDTIYF. CDR3 sequence (DNA): TGCGCCAGCAGCCGGACGGGGGACACCATATATTTT.